The clone carrying this T cell receptor (beta chain) has a handful of counts. What it binds is unknown. This sample is part of a study of beta chain features in type 1 diabetes. Whole-study context: Examination covered approximately 100 million sorted cells spanning all samples.

cDNA synthesis used the whole RNA isolate, giving expressed TCRB sequences. The repertoire was sequenced with immunoSEQ multiplex PCR; TCRdb's copy has only in-frame clones and lacks some. The sample has about 360,000 clones; around 12% are singletons. General observations from the study: TCRB CDR3s were moderately but significantly shorter in Type 1 diabetes patients in all four CD4+ subsets. For patients, the naive, central memory and Treg TCRB repertoires appeared more alike than for healthy donors.

This CDR3 has 13 amino acids. J gave up 6 bases and V 7 bases, and 5 bases lay outside the gene matches. Germline loops: CDR1 SQVTM, CDR2 ANQGSEA. Sequenced sample: naive CD4+ T cells from blood. The origin of this receptor is a man between 18 and 29 years old in good health. The chain employs TRBV29-1 and TRBJ1-4, with TRBD1 identical over 10 bases. CDR3 amino acids: CSGRTGGDEKLFF. The CDR3 DNA follows: TGCAGCGGGCGGACAGGGGGTGATGAAAAACTGTTTTTT.